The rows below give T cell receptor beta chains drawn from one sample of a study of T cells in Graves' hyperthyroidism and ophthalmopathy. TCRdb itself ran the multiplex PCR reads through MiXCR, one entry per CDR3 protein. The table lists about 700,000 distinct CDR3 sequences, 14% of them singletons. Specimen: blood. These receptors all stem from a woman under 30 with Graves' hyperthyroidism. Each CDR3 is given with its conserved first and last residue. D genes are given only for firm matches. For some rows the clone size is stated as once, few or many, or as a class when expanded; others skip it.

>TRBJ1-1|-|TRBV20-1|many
CSATRWRDGAFF
TGCAGTGCTACCAGGTGGAGAGACGGGGCTTTCTTT
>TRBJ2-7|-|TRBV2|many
CASSDNGPRRAYSYEQYF
TGTGCCAGCAGTGATAACGGGCCCAGGCGGGCTTATTCCTACGAGCAGTACTTC
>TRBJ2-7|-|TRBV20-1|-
CSAPSPRGSYEQYF
TGCAGTGCTCCTTCGCCGCGGGGTTCCTATGAGCAGTACTTC
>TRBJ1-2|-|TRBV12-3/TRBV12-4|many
CASSPQDRGYTF
TGTGCCAGCAGTCCTCAGGACCGTGGCTACACCTTC
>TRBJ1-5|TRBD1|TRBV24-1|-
CATSSYRTGTDRPQHF
TGTGCCACCAGTAGCTACAGGACAGGAACCGATCGGCCCCAGCATTTT
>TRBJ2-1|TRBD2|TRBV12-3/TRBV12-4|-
CASSLTRLAGYNEQFF
TGTGCCAGCAGTTTAACCCGACTAGCGGGATACAATGAGCAGTTCTTC
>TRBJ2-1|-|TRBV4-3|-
CASSQDLPSPEDQSYNEQFF
TGCGCCAGCAGCCAAGACTTACCCTCTCCGGAGGACCAGTCCTACAATGAGCAGTTCTTC
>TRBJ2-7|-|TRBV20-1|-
CSAKEDGLSYEQYF
TGCAGTGCTAAAGAGGACGGACTCTCCTACGAGCAGTACTTC
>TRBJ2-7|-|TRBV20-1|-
CSARAGGNNEQYF
TGCAGTGCTAGGGCTGGCGGGAACAATGAGCAGTACTTC
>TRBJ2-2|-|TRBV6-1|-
CASSEAHGRNTGELFF
TGTGCCAGCAGTGAAGCGCACGGCCGGAACACCGGGGAGCTGTTTTTT
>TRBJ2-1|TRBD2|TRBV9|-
CASSPRGGLAFDNEQFF
TGTGCCAGCAGCCCGAGGGGGGGACTAGCGTTCGACAATGAGCAGTTCTTC
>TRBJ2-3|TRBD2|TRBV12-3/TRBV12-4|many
CASRGGGITDTQYF
TGTGCCAGCAGGGGGGGAGGGATCACAGATACGCAGTATTTT
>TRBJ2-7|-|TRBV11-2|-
CASSTSLARNYEQCF
TGTGCCAGCAGCACATCCCTAGCGCGAAACTACGAGCAGTGCTTC
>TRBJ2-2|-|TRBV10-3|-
CAISELGAGNGELFF
TGTGCCATCAGTGAACTAGGGGCGGGGAACGGGGAGCTGTTTTTT
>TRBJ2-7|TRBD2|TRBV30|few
CAWSTPRGSGRNYEQYF
TGTGCCTGGAGTACCCCTCGGGGTAGCGGGAGAAACTACGAGCAGTACTTC
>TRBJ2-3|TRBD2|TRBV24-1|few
CATSDRRPGGDDPTDTQYF
TGTGCCACCAGTGACCGACGTCCGGGGGGGGATGACCCCACAGATACGCAGTATTTT
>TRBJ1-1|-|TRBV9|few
CASSVPPDEGTEAFF
TGTGCCAGCAGCGTCCCGCCCGACGAAGGAACTGAAGCTTTCTTT
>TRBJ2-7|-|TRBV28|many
CASSTPGQHYEQYF
TGTGCCAGCAGTACACCTGGACAGCACTACGAGCAGTACTTC
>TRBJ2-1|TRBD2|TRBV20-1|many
CSATTSGESSYNEQFF
TGCAGTGCGACTACTAGCGGAGAAAGCTCCTACAATGAGCAGTTCTTC
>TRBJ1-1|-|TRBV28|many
CASSLSRGAEAFF
TGTGCCAGCAGTTTAAGTAGAGGAGCTGAAGCTTTCTTT
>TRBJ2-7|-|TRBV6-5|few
CASSSTDWRQYF
TGTGCCAGCAGTTCGACAGATTGGAGGCAGTACTTC
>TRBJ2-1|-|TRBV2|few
CASCGTPGGNEQFF
TGTGCCAGCTGCGGGACCCCAGGGGGCAATGAGCAGTTCTTC
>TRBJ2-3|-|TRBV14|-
CASSQVAASSDTQYF
TGTGCCAGCAGCCAAGTAGCGGCGAGTTCAGATACGCAGTATTTT
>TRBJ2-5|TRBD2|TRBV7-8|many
CASSTRTSGSKETQYF
TGTGCCAGCAGCACGAGGACTAGCGGGAGCAAAGAGACCCAGTACTTC
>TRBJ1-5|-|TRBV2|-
CASSGVDRNQPQHF
TGTGCCAGCAGTGGGGTCGACAGAAATCAGCCCCAGCATTTT
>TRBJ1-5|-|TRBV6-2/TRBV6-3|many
CASNEGGKTQPQHF
TGTGCCAGCAATGAGGGGGGCAAGACTCAGCCCCAGCATTTT
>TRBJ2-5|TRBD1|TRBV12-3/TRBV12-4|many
CAIQQDREQTQYF
TGTGCCATACAACAGGACAGGGAGCAGACCCAGTACTTC
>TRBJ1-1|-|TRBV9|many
CASSPRAQNTEAFF
TGTGCCAGCAGCCCCCGGGCCCAGAACACTGAAGCTTTCTTT
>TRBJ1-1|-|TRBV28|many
CASSLYGTYTEAFF
TGTGCCAGCAGTTTATATGGGACTTACACTGAAGCTTTCTTT
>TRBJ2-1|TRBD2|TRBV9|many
CASSPPEASGRYNEQFF
TGTGCCAGCAGCCCCCCGGAGGCTAGCGGGAGGTACAATGAGCAGTTCTTC
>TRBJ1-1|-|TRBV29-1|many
CSAAGTSNTEAFF
TGCAGCGCCGCCGGGACCTCGAACACTGAAGCTTTCTTT
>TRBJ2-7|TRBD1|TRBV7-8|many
CASSLDLFVKHVQGLGYEQYF
TGTGCCAGCAGCTTAGATCTGTTTGTTAAACATGTACAGGGGCTAGGGTACGAGCAGTACTTC
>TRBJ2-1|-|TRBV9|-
CASSVGTGEFLEQFF
TGTGCCAGCAGCGTAGGGACTGGGGAGTTCCTTGAGCAGTTCTTC
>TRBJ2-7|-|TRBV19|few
CASSMNPTYEQYF
TGTGCCAGTAGTATGAACCCTACCTACGAGCAGTACTTC
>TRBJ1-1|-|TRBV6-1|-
CASSETRATEAFF
TGTGCCAGCAGTGAAACAAGGGCCACTGAAGCTTTCTTT
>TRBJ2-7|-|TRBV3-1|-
CASSRMNEQYF
TGTGCCAGCAGCCGGATGAACGAGCAGTACTTC
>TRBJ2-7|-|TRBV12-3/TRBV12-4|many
CASTSRLGAYEQYF
TGTGCCAGCACCTCGAGGCTAGGGGCCTACGAGCAGTACTTC
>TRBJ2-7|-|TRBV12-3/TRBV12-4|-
CASSLKPPYEQYF
TGTGCCAGCAGTTTAAAGCCTCCCTACGAGCAGTACTTC
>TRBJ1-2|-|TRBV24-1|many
CATSPGVGYTF
TGTGCCACCTCTCCCGGCGTTGGCTACACCTTC